This T cell receptor (beta chain) was identified in a study of T cells in Graves' hyperthyroidism and ophthalmopathy. Study as a whole: At the time of initial diagnosis and before any treatment, peripheral blood was collected.

Fresh peripheral blood, 9.5 to 10 ml of it, supplied the PBMCs. The germline gives CDR1 SEHNR, CDR2 FQNEAQ (reference sequence). V lost 0 bases and J lost 5, with 13 bases in between. The CDR3 extends over 15 amino acids. Notes on the study in general: For ophthalmopathy, model prediction preceded onset by a median roughly 6.2 months.

This clonotype was seen at least ten times. No antigen is known for it. RNA transcripts were the template for amplifying TCR beta CDR3 regions. The HTBI primer set was used in a first-round RT-PCR of the TCR CDR3. Each CDR3 protein is one row after TCRdb ran MiXCR on the multiplex PCR reads. The sample gives approximately 330,000 distinct CDR3 sequences, roughly 13% of which show up once; around 32% is in the top ten. What was sequenced was blood. V is TRBV7-9 and J is TRBJ2-5; D tentatively fits TRBD1 or TRBD2 (7 bases each). The receptor was isolated from a woman aged 40-49 years with Graves' ophthalmopathy. CDR3 bases: TGTGCCAGCAGCTTAGCGCAGGGGGGGCCGGAGACCCAGTACTTC. Amino acids: CASSLAQGGPETQYF.